These 19 T cell receptor beta chains were sequenced from one sample in a study of T cell changes during pregnancy in multiple sclerosis. Measured with immunoSEQ multiplex PCR; TCRdb has only the in-frame clones, and not every one. The sample carries 40,000 to 55,000 clones, nearly 90% recorded once. The sample was CD4+ T cells from peripheral blood mononuclear cells, taken after pregnancy. The receptor set was obtained from a female donor with multiple sclerosis, enrolled in a pregnancy study.

The chain is built from TRBV9 and TRBJ2-5; TRBD1 aligns across 9 bases. The CDR3 runs 16 residues. Germline-derived CDR1 and CDR2 are SGDLS and YYNGEE. The V gene end was trimmed by 0 bases and the J gene end by 2 bases; junction bases not matched to a gene: 5. The CDR3 DNA sequence: TGTGCCAGCAGCGTAGCGACAGGGGGGACACAAGAGACCCAGTACTTC. Amino acid sequence: CASSVATGGTQETQYF.

This sequence joins TRBV5-1 and TRBJ1-2; D call uncertain. The CDR3 is 13 residues long. Between the trimmed V and J ends, which lost 2 bases and 8 bases, there was a span of 13 bases. Germline CDR1 is SGHRS and CDR2 is YFSETQ. CDR3 bases: TGCGCCAGCAGCTTTTCTATGGTGACAGGCTACACCTTC. Protein product: CASSFSMVTGYTF.

V gene TRBV2 combines with J gene TRBJ1-2; no clear D. Germline CDR1 is SNHLY and CDR2 is FYNNEI. This CDR3 has 14 amino acids. The V and J ends lost 6 bases and 1 base respectively, with 12 bases between them. CDR3 bases: TGTGCCAGCAGACCAGACACATTTAACTATGGCTACACCTTC. Residues: CASRPDTFNYGYTF. Complete variable domain (other parts from reference TRBV2 and TRBJ1-2): EPEVTQTPSHQVTQMGQEVILRCVPISNHLYFYWYRQILGQKVEFLVSFYNNEISEKSEIFDDQFSVERPDGSNFTLKIRSTKLEDSAMYFCASRPDTFNYGYTFGSGTRLTVV.

This clone was seen a single time. This chain joins TRBV5-6 and TRBJ2-3; TRBD1 matches 8 bases. Germline assignment: CDR1 SGHDT and CDR2 YYEEEE. Losses at the gene ends were 4 bases for V and 5 bases for J; bases not matched to a gene: 9. This CDR3 is 15 amino acids long. This CDR3 reads CASSSDRGVRDTQYF. The CDR3 region has the DNA TGTGCCAGCAGCAGTGACAGGGGAGTAAGAGATACGCAGTATTTT.

The CDR3 DNA reads TGTGCCAGCAGTCCGACAAGGGGAGGCGAAAAACTGTTTTTT. It translates to CASSPTRGGEKLFF. V is TRBV27 and J is TRBJ1-4; TRBD1 is a possible D gene (5 bases). The CDR3 extends over 14 amino acids. Germline V gives CDR1 MNHEY, CDR2 SMNVEV (reference sequence). With 5 bases removed from V and 8 bases from J, the gap between germline ends came to 15 bases. Based on the CDR3 plus reference TRBV27 and TRBJ1-4, the full variable domain is EAQVTQNPRYLITVTGKKLTVTCSQNMNHEYMSWYRQDPGLGLRQIYYSMNVEVTDKGDVPEGYKVSRKEKRNFPLILESPSPNQTSLYFCASSPTRGGEKLFFGSGTQLSVL.

The V gene is TRBV27, the J gene TRBJ2-4, with 8 bases that match TRBD2. The ends lost 6 bases at V and 8 bases at J; junction bases unmatched: 9. From germline, CDR1 is MNHEY and CDR2 SMNVEV (reference sequence). The CDR3 is 14 amino acids. The chain's CDR3 is CASRIRGGSDIQYF. CDR3 in DNA: TGTGCCAGCAGAATTCGGGGGGGTTCGGACATTCAGTACTTC.

This chain uses TRBV27 with TRBJ1-3; D unresolved. Between the trimmed V and J ends, which lost 6 bases and 0 bases, there was a span of 6 bases. Germline V CDR1 and CDR2: MNHEY, SMNVEV (reference sequence). The length of the CDR3 is 13 residues. The CDR3, as DNA: TGTGCCAGCAGGCCGAGCTCTGGAAACACCATATATTTT. This sequence encodes CASRPSSGNTIYF.

The chain uses TRBV9 and TRBJ2-1; 12 nucleotides agree with TRBD2. Germline loops: CDR1 SGDLS, CDR2 YYNGEE. This CDR3 is 16 amino acids long. V gave up 3 bases and J gave up 4 bases; unmatched junction bases: 5. CDR3 DNA sequence: TGTGCCAGCAGCGCTTGGACTAGCGGGGCTTACAATGAGCAGTTCTTC. Encoded protein: CASSAWTSGAYNEQFF.

This sequence joins TRBV19 and TRBJ2-1, with 7 bases fitting TRBD2. This CDR3 has 13 residues. Germline V gene data show CDR1 as LNHDA and CDR2 as SQIVND (reference sequence). Losses at the gene ends were 8 bases for V and 9 bases for J; bases not matched to a gene: 10. CDR3 sequence: CASGRASTGEQFF. DNA of the CDR3: TGTGCCAGTGGGAGGGCTAGCACAGGTGAGCAGTTCTTC. Using reference TRBV19 and TRBJ2-1 for the parts outside the CDR3, the full variable domain is DGGITQSPKYLFRKEGQNVTLSCEQNLNHDAMYWYRQDPGQGLRLIYYSQIVNDFQKGDIAEGYSVSREKKESFPLTVTSAQKNPTAFYLCASGRASTGEQFFGPGTRLTVL.

J is TRBJ1-1 and V is TRBV28; the D is unclear. V lost 3 bases and J 12 bases, leaving 17 bases between the germline ends. From germline, CDR1 is MDHEN and CDR2 SYDVKM. The CDR3 has 13 amino acids. CDR3 DNA: TGTGCCAGCAGTTTTGTACGGGAACCGAAAACTTTCTTT. Translated, it gives CASSFVREPKTFF.

As to this clone: The same CDR3 arises from other DNA sequences in this sample as well. The J gene is TRBJ2-2, the V gene TRBV7-2, with TRBD2 identical over 9 bases. This CDR3 has 17 residues. Germline values: CDR1 SGHTA, CDR2 FQGNSA. V lost 4 bases, J lost 2 bases, and 8 bases stayed unmatched. The CDR3 DNA reads as TGTGCCAGCAGCTCAGGCTTAGCGGGAGTAAACACCGGGGAGCTGTTTTTT. Its translation is CASSSGLAGVNTGELFF.

Only a few counts were recorded for this clone. The chain combines TRBV6-4 with TRBJ1-1; 7 bases align to TRBD1. This CDR3 has 14 amino acids. J was trimmed by 5 bases and V by 3 bases; bases with no gene match: 6. Germline V lookup: CDR1 MRHNA, CDR2 SNTAGT. CDR3 residues: CASSDEQGRTEAFF. DNA of the CDR3: TGTGCCAGCAGTGATGAACAGGGGAGGACTGAAGCTTTCTTT.

The gene calls are TRBV29-1 and TRBJ2-3, with a weak D call TRBD2 (5 bases). Per the germline V gene, CDR1 is SQVTM and CDR2 is ANQGSEA. The CDR3 covers 14 residues. V was cut by 3 bases and J by 4 bases, with 14 bases left in between. The CDR3 sequence is CSVDGGPRPDTQYF. Here the CDR3 DNA reads TGCAGCGTTGATGGCGGGCCTAGACCAGATACGCAGTATTTT.

CDR3 coding DNA: TGTGCCAGCTCACCAATGGGGGGGTACAATCAGCCCCAGCATTTT. Amino acids: CASSPMGGYNQPQHF. The chain links TRBV18 to TRBJ1-5; possible D gene TRBD1, 5 bases. The V gene's germline CDR1 is KGHSH and CDR2 LQKENI. The V and J ends lost 2 bases and 3 bases respectively, with 11 bases between them. The CDR3 spans 15 residues. The variable domain in full, completed from reference TRBV18 and TRBJ1-5, reads NAGVMQNPRHLVRRRGQEARLRCSPMKGHSHVYWYRQLPEEGLKFMVYLQKENIIDESGMPKERFSAEFPKEGPSILRIQQVVRGDSAAYFCASSPMGGYNQPQHFGDGTRLSIL.

To note about this clone: Mismatch with germline at one junction end may stem from a read error. The chain recombines TRBV7-7 with TRBJ2-2, with 10 bases matching TRBD2. Germline CDR1 is SSHAT and CDR2 is FNYEAQ (reference sequence). The CDR3 extends over 16 amino acids. The chain's CDR3 is CASSLGLAGDTGELFF. The CDR3 DNA is TGTGCTAGCAGCTTAGGGCTAGCGGGAGACACCGGGGAGCTGTTTTTT.

The chain combines TRBV9 with TRBJ2-5; 9 bases are a match to TRBD2. The length of the CDR3 is 14 residues. J was trimmed by 3 bases and V by 4 bases; bases with no gene match: 4. CDR1 is SGDLS, CDR2 YYNGEE, per germline. The CDR3 region has the DNA TGTGCCAGCAGCACGGGACTAGCAGAAGAGACCCAGTACTTC. Translated: CASSTGLAEETQYF.

The chain carries TRBV9 and TRBJ2-5; TRBD2 matches at 11 bases. The CDR3 totals 17 residues. Germline loops: CDR1 SGDLS, CDR2 YYNGEE. V lost 4 bases, J lost 2 bases, and 10 bases stayed unmatched. The DNA for the CDR3 is TGTGCCAGCAGCCCGAGAGGTAGCGGGAGGGGGCAAGAGACCCAGTACTTC. It yields the protein CASSPRGSGRGQETQYF. Variable domain in full (rest from reference TRBV9 and TRBJ2-5): DSGVTQTPKHLITATGQRVTLRCSPRSGDLSVYWYQQSLDQGLQFLIQYYNGEERAKGNILERFSAQQFPDLHSELNLSSLELGDSALYFCASSPRGSGRGQETQYFGPGTRLLVL.

CDR3 residues: CASSLVGQGNTEAFF. The CDR3 DNA sequence: TGTGCCAGCTCACTCGTGGGACAGGGGAACACTGAAGCTTTCTTT. The chain combines TRBV18 with TRBJ1-1, with TRBD1 identical over 9 bases. The CDR3 consists of 15 residues. Unmatched junction bases numbered 4, after V lost 4 bases and J lost 1 base. Germline V gives CDR1 KGHSH, CDR2 LQKENI.

Of note for this clone: Compared with germline, one end of the junction differs, possibly owing to a read error. The V gene is TRBV2, the J gene TRBJ1-5; 8 nucleotides line up with TRBD1. Germline CDR1 is SNHLY and CDR2 is FYNNEI. The CDR3 contains 15 residues. The CDR3 is CASSEQGASDQPQHF. The CDR3 DNA sequence: TGTGCCAGCAGTGAACAGGGGGCTAGCGATCAGCCCCAGCATTTT.